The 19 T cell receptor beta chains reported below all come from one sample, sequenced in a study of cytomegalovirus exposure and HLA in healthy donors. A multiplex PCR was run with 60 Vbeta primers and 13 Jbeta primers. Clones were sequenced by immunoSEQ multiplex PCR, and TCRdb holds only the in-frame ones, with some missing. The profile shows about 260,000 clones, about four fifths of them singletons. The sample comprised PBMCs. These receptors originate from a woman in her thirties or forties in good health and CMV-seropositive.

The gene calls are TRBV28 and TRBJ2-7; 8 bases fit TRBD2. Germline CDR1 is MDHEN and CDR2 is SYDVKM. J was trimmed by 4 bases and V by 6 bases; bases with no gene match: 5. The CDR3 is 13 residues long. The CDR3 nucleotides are TGTGCCAGCAGCAGCGGGAGTCTATACGAGCAGTACTTC. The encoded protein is CASSSGSLYEQYF. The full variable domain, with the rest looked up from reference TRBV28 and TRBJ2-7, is DVKVTQSSRYLVKRTGEKVFLECVQDMDHENMFWYRQDPGLGLRLIYFSYDVKMKEKGDIPEGYSVSREKKERFSLILESASTNQTSMYLCASSSGSLYEQYFGPGTRLTVT.

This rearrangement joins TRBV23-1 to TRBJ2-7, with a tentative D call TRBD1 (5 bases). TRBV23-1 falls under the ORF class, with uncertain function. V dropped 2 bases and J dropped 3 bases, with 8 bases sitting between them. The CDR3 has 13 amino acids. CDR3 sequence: CASSQRQFYEQYF. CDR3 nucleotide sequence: TGCGCCAGCAGTCAAAGACAGTTCTACGAGCAGTACTTC.

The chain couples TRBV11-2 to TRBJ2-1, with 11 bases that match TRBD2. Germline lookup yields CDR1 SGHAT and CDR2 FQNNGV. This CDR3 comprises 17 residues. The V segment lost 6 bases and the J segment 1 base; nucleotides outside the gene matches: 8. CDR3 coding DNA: TGTGCCAGCAGACTAGCGGGAGCGGTACGGTCCTACAATGAGCAGTTCTTC. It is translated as CASRLAGAVRSYNEQFF. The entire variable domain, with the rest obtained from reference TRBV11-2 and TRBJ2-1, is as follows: EAGVAQSPRYKIIEKRQSVAFWCNPISGHATLYWYQQILGQGPKLLIQFQNNGVVDDSQLPKDRFSAERLKGVDSTLKIQPAKLEDSAVYLCASRLAGAVRSYNEQFFGPGTRLTVL.

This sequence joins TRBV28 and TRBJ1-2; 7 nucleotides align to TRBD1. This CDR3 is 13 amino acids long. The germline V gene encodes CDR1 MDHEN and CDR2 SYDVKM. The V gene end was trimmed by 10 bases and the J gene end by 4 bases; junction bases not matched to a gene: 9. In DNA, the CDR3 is TGTGCCACCCGACAGGGCGGTAGCTATGGCTACACCTTC. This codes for CATRQGGSYGYTF.

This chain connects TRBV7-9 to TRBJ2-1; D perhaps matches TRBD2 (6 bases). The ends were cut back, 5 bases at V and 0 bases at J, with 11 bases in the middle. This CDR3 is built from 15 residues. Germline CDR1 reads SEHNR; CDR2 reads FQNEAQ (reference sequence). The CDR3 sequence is CASSRDGSSYNEQFF. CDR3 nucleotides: TGTGCCAGCAGCCGAGACGGGAGCTCCTACAATGAGCAGTTCTTC.

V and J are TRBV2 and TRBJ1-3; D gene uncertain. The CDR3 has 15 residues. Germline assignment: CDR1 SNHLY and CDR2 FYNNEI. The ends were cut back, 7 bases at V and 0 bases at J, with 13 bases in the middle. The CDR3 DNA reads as TGTGCCAGCAACGGGAACCGGGGCTCTGGAAACACCATATATTTT. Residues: CASNGNRGSGNTIYF. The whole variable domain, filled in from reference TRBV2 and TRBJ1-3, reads EPEVTQTPSHQVTQMGQEVILRCVPISNHLYFYWYRQILGQKVEFLVSFYNNEISEKSEIFDDQFSVERPDGSNFTLKIRSTKLEDSAMYFCASNGNRGSGNTIYFGEGSWLTVV.

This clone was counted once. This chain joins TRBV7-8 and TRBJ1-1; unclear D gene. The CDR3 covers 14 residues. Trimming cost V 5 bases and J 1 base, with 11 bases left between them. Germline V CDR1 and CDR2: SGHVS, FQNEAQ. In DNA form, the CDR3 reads TGTGCCAGCAGCCCCTCGAGTGCGAACACTGAAGCTTTCTTT. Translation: CASSPSSANTEAFF.

In DNA form, the CDR3 reads TGTGCCAGTAATTCAGGGATTCATCAGCCCCAGCATTTT. Its translation: CASNSGIHQPQHF. This sequence joins TRBV19 and TRBJ1-5, with D possibly matching TRBD1 (5 bases). V was pared by 7 bases and J by 5 bases, with 12 bases between. Per germline, CDR1 LNHDA and CDR2 SQIVND (reference sequence). The CDR3 totals 13 residues.

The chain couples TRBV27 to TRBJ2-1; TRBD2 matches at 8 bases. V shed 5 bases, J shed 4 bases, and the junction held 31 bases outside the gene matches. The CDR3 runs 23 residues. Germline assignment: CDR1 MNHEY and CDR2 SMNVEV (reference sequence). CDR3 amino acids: CASSTQHYTSGLTSSPYYNEQFF. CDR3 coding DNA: TGTGCCAGCAGTACACAACACTATACTAGCGGCCTTACCTCTTCCCCTTATTACAATGAGCAGTTCTTC.

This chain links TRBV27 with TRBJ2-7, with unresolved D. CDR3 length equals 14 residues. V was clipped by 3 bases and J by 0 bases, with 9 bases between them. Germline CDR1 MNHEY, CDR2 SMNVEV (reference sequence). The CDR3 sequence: CASSFAQLSYEQYF. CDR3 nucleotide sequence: TGTGCCAGCAGTTTTGCACAGCTCTCCTACGAGCAGTACTTC.

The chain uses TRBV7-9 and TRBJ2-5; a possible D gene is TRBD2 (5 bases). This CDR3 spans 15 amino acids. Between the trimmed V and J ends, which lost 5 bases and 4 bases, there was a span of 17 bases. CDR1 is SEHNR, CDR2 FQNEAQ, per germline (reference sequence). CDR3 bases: TGTGCCAGCAGCCCCCGACTAACCGATACAGAGACCCAGTACTTC. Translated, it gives CASSPRLTDTETQYF.

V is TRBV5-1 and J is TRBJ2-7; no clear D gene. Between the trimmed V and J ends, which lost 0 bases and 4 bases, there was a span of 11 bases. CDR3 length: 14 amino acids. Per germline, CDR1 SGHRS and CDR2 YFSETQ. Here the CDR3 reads CASSLVAEFYEQYF. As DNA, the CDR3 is TGCGCCAGCAGCTTGGTGGCGGAGTTTTACGAGCAGTACTTC.

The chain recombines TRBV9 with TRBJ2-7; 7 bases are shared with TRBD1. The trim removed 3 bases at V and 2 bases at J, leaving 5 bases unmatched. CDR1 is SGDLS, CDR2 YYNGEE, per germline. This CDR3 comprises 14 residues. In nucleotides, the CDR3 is TGTGCCAGCAGCGCGGGACAGTCTACCTACGAGCAGTACTTC. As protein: CASSAGQSTYEQYF.

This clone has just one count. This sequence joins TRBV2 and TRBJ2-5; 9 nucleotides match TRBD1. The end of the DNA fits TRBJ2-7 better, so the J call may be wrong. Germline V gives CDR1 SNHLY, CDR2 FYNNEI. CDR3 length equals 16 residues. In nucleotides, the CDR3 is TGTGCCAGCAGGCCACAGGGACAGGGAAGCTCCTACGAGCAGTACTTC. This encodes CASRPQGQGSSYEQYF.

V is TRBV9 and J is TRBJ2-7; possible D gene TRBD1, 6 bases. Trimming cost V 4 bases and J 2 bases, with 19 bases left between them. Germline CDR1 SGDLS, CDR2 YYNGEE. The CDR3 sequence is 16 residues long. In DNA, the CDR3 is TGTGCCAGCAGCCCCCAGGGGCAGTCGTTTACCTACGAGCAGTACTTC. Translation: CASSPQGQSFTYEQYF.

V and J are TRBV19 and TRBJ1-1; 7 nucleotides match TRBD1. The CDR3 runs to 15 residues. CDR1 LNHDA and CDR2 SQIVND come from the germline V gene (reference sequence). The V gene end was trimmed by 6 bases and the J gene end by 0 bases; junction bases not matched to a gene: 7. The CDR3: CASSSRTGVNTEAFF. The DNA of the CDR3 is TGTGCCAGTAGCTCAAGGACAGGTGTGAACACTGAAGCTTTCTTT.

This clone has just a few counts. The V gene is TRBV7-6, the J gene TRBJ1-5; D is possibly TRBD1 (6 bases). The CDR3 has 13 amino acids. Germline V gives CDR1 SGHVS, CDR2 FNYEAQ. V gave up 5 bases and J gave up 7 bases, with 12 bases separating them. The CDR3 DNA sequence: TGTGCCAGCAGCCTGGACAGAGGCCAGCCCCAGCATTTT. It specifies CASSLDRGQPQHF.

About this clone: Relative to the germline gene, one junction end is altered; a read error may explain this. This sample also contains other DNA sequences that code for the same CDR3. For the CDR3, the DNA is TGTGCCAGCAGCGTAGAAGGGGGCGGTTCACCCCTCCATTTT. This encodes CASSVEGGGSPLHF. The rearrangement joins TRBV9 to TRBJ1-6; 7 positions match TRBD1. Germline V lookup: CDR1 SGDLS, CDR2 YYNGEE. The CDR3 spans 14 residues.

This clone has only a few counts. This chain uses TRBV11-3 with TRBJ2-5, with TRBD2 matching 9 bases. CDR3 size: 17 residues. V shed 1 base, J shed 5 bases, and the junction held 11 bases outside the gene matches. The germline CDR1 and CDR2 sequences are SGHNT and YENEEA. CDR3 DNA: TGTGCCAGCAGCTTAGGTGCGGGAGGGCCGGTTAGGGAGACCCAGTACTTC. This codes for CASSLGAGGPVRETQYF. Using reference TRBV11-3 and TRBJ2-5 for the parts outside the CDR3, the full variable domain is EAGVVQSPRYKIIEKKQPVAFWCNPISGHNTLYWYLQNLGQGPELLIRYENEEAVDDSQLPKDRFSAERLKGVDSTLKIQPAELGDSAVYLCASSLGAGGPVRETQYFGPGTRLLVL.